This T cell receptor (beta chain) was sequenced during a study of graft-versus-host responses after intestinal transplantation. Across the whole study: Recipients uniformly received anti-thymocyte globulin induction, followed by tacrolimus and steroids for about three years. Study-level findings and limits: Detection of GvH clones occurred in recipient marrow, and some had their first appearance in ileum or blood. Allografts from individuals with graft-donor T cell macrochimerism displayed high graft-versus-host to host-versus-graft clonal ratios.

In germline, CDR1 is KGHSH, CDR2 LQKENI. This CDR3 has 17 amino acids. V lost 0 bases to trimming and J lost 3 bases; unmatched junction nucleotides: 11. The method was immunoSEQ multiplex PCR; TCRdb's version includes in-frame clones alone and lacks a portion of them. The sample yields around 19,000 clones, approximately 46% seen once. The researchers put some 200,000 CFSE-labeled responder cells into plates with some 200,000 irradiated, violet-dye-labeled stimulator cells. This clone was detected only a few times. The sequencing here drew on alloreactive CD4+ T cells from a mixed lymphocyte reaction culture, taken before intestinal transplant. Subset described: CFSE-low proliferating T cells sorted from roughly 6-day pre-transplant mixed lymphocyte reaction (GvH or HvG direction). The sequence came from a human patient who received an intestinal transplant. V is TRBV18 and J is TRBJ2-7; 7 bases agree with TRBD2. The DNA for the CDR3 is TGTGCCAGCTCACCACCGGGCGGGTCTAGCGGATTCTACGAGCAGTACTTC. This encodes CASSPPGGSSGFYEQYF.